The entry below describes one T cell receptor beta chain. These data come from a study of CD8+ T cells in alopecia areata. As the sequencing template, cDNA was produced by extracting RNA and reverse transcribing it. The protocol was immunoSEQ multiplex PCR, while the TCRdb copy is restricted to in-frame clones and leaves out a portion. This table holds about 200,000 clones, just over 55% found once. The sample was CD8+ T cells sorted from blood. This sequence originates from a human donor in good health.

CDR3 bases: TGTGCCTGGAGTCACGGGTCTGGGGAGCTGTTTTTT. Translating gives CAWSHGSGELFF. The chain uses TRBV30 and TRBJ2-2; D ambiguous. The CDR3 covers 12 residues. Germline loops: CDR1 GTSNPN, CDR2 SVGIG (reference sequence). V gave up 2 bases and J gave up 8 bases, with 9 bases separating them. Together with reference TRBV30 and TRBJ2-2, the CDR3 gives the full variable domain: SQTIHQWPATLVQPVGSPLSLECTVEGTSNPNLYWYRQAAGRGLQLLFYSVGIGQISSEVPQNLSASRPQDRQFILSSKKLLLSDSGFYLCAWSHGSGELFFGEGSRLTVL.